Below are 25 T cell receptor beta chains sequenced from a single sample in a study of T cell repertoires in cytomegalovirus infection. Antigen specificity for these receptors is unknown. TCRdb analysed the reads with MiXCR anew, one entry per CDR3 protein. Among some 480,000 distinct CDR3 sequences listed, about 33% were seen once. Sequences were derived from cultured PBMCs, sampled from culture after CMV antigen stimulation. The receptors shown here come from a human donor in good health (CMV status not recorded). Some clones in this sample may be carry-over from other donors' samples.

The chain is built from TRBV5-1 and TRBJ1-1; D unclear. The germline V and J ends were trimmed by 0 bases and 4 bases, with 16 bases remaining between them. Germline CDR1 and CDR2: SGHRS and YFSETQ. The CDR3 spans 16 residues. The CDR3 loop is CASSLGEGPPGTEAFF. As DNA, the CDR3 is TGCGCCAGCAGCTTGGGGGAGGGTCCGCCGGGCACTGAAGCTTTCTTT.

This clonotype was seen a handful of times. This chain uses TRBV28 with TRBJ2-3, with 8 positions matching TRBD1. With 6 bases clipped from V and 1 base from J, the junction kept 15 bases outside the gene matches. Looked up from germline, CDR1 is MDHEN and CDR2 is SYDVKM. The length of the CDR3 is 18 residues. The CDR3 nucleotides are TGTGCCAGCAGCCCAATGTCAGGGGGCTTTCGGGGCACAGATACGCAGTATTTT. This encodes CASSPMSGGFRGTDTQYF.

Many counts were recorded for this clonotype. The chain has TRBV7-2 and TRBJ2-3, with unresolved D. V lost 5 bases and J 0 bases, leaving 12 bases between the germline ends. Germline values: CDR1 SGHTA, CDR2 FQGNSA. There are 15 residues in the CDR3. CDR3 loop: CASSPRIPSTDTQYF. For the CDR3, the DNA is TGTGCCAGCAGCCCGCGGATACCTAGCACAGATACGCAGTATTTT.

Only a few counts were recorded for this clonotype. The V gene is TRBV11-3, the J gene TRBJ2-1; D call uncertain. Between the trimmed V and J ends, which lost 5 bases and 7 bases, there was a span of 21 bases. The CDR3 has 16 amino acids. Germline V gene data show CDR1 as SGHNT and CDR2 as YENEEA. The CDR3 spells CASSISAPDSRNEQFF. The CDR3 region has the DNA TGTGCCAGCAGCATATCCGCACCTGACTCGAGGAATGAGCAGTTCTTC.

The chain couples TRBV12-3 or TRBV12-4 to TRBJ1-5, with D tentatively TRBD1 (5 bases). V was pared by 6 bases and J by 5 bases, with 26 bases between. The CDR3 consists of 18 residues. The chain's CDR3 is CASRPNSGAKLGDQPQHF. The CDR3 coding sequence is TGTGCCAGCAGACCTAATTCCGGGGCCAAGTTGGGGGATCAGCCCCAGCATTTT.

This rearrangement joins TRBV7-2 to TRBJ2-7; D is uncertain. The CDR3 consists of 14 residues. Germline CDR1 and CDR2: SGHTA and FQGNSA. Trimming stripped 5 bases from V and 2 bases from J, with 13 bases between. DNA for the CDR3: TGTGCCAGCAGCCTAACCAGAGCAACCTACGAGCAGTACTTC. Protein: CASSLTRATYEQYF.

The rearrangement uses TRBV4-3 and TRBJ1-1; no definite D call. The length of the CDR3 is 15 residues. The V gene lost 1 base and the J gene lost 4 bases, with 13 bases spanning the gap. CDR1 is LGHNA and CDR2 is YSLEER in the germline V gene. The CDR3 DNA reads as TGCGCCAGCAGCCAAGGGGTAACGGTTGGCACTGAAGCTTTCTTT. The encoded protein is CASSQGVTVGTEAFF.

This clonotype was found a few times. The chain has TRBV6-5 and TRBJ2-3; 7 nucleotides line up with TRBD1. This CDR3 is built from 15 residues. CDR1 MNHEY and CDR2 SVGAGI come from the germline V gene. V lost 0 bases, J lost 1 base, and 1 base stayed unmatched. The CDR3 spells CASSYSQGGTDTQYF. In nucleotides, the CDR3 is TGTGCCAGCAGTTACTCCCAGGGGGGCACAGATACGCAGTATTTT.

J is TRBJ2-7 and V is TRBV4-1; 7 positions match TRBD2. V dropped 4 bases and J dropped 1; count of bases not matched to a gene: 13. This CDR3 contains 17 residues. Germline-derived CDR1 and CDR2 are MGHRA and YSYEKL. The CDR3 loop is CASSLHPLALHSYEQYV. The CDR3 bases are TGCGCCAGCAGCCTCCACCCACTAGCGCTTCATTCCTACGAGCAGTACGTC.

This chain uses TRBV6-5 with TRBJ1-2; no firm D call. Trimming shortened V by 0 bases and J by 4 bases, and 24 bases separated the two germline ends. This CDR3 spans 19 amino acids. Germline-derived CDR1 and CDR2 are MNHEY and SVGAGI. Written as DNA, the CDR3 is TGTGCCAGCAGTTACTCGATGCGAGTGTCCCGGTTTAGCATCTATGGCTACACCTTC. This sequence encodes CASSYSMRVSRFSIYGYTF.

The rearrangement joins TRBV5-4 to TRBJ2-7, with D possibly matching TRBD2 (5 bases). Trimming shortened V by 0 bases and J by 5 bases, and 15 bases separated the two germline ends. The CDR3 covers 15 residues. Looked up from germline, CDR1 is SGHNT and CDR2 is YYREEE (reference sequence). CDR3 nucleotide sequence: TGTGCCAGCAGCTTGGCTCGCCGGGAAACCCACGAGCAGTACTTC. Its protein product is CASSLARRETHEQYF.

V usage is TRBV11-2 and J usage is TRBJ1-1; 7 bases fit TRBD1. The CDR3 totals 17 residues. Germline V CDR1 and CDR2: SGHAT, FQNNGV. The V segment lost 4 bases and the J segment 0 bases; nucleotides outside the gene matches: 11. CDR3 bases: TGTGCCAGCAGCTCCACAGTGGACAGGATTATGAACACTGAAGCTTTCTTT. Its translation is CASSSTVDRIMNTEAFF. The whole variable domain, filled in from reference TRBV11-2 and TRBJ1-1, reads EAGVAQSPRYKIIEKRQSVAFWCNPISGHATLYWYQQILGQGPKLLIQFQNNGVVDDSQLPKDRFSAERLKGVDSTLKIQPAKLEDSAVYLCASSSTVDRIMNTEAFFGQGTRLTVV.

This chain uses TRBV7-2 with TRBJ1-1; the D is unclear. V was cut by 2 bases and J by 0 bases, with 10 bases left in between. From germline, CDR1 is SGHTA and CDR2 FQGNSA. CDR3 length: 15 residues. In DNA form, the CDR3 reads TGTGCCAGCAGCTTACTCCCAGCTATGAACACTGAAGCTTTCTTT. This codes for CASSLLPAMNTEAFF.

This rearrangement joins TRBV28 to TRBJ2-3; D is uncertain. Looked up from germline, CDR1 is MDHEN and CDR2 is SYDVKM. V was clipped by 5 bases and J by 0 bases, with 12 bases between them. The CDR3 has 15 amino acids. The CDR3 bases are TGTGCCAGCAGTCTATCGTCCCCTAGCACAGATACGCAGTATTTT. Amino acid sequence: CASSLSSPSTDTQYF.

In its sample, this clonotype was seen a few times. DNA of the CDR3: TGTGCCAGCGAGGCCCCCGACACCTCAATTCAGCCCCAGCATTTT. Translated: CASEAPDTSIQPQHF. This chain uses TRBV28 with TRBJ1-5; no firm D call. The CDR3 runs to 15 residues. V lost 8 bases, J lost 6 bases, and 20 bases lay in between. Germline V gene sequence: CDR1 MDHEN, CDR2 SYDVKM.

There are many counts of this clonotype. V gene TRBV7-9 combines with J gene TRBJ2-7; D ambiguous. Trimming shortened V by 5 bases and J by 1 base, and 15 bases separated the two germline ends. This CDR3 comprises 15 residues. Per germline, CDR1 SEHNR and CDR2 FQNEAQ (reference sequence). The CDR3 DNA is TGTGCCAGCAGCGAAAAGGTCGGCCCTTCCTACGAGCAGTACTTC. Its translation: CASSEKVGPSYEQYF.

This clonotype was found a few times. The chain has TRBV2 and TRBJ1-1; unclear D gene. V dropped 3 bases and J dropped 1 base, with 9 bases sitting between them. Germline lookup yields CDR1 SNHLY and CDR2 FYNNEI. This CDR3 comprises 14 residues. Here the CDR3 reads CASSDNRGNTEAFF. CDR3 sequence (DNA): TGTGCCAGCAGTGACAACAGAGGGAACACTGAAGCTTTCTTT. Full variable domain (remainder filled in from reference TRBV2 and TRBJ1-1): EPEVTQTPSHQVTQMGQEVILRCVPISNHLYFYWYRQILGQKVEFLVSFYNNEISEKSEIFDDQFSVERPDGSNFTLKIRSTKLEDSAMYFCASSDNRGNTEAFFGQGTRLTVV.

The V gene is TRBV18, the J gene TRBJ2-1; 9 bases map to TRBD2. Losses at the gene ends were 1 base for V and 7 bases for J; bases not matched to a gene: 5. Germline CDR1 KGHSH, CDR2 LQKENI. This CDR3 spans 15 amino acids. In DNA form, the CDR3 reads TGTGCCAGCTCACCACTAGCGGGAGTACTTAATGAGCAGTTCTTC. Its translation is CASSPLAGVLNEQFF.

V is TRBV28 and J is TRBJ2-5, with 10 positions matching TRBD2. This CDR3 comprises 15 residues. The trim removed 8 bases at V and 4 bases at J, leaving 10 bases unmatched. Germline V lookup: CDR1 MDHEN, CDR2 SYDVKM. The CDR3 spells CASGKLAGFVETQYF. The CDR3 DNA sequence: TGTGCCAGCGGCAAACTAGCGGGATTTGTAGAGACCCAGTACTTC.

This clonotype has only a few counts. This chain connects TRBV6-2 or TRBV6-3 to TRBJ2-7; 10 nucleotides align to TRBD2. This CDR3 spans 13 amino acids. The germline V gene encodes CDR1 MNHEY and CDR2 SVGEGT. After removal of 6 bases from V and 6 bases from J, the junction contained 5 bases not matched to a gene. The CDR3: CASRLAGAREQYV. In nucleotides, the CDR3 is TGTGCCAGCAGGCTAGCGGGAGCACGCGAGCAGTACGTC.

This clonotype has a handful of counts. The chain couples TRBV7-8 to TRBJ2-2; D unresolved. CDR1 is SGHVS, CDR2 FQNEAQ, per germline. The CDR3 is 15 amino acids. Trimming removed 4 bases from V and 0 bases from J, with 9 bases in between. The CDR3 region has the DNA TGTGCCAGCAGCTATGACACGCCGAACACCGGGGAGCTGTTTTTT. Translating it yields CASSYDTPNTGELFF.

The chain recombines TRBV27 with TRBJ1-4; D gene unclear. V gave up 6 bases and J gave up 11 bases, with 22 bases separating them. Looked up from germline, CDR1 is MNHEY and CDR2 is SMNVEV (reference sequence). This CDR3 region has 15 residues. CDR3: CASSPSFGALGKLFF. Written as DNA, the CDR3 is TGTGCCAGCAGCCCCTCATTTGGCGCCTTGGGGAAACTGTTTTTT.

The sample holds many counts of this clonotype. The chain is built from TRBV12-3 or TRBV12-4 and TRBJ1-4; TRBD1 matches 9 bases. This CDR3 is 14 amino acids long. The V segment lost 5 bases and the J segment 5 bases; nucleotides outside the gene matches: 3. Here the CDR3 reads CASSGGQGNEKLFF. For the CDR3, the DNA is TGTGCCAGCAGTGGAGGACAGGGGAATGAAAAACTGTTTTTT.

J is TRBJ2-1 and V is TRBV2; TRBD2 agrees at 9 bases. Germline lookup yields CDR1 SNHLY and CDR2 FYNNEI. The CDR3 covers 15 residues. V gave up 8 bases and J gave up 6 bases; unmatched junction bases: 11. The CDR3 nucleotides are TGTGCCAGCCACCCCCGAACTAGCGGGTTCAATGAGCAGTTCTTC. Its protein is CASHPRTSGFNEQFF.

The CDR3 DNA reads TGTGCCAGCCGTCGCTCTGGAAACACCATATATTTT. It translates to CASRRSGNTIYF. This chain uses TRBV12-3 or TRBV12-4 with TRBJ1-3; the D is unclear. The CDR3 is 12 residues long. Trimming cost V 8 bases and J 0 bases, with 5 bases left between them.